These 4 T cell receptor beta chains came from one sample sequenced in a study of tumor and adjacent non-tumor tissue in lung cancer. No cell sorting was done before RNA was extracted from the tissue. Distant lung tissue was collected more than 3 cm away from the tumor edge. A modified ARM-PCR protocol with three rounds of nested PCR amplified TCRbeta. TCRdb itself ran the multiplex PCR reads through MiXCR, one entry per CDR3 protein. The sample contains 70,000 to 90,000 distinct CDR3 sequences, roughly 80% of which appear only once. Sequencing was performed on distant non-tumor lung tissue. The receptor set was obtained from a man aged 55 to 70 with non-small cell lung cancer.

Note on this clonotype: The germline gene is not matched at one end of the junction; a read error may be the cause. CDR3 sequence (DNA): TGTGCCAACAGCAGCGGAGGGAGCACAGATACGCAGTATTTT. Its translation: CANSSGGSTDTQYF. The genes are TRBV11-3 and TRBJ2-3; tentative D call: TRBD2 (6 bases). The CDR3 runs 14 residues. In germline, CDR1 is SGHNT, CDR2 YENEEA.

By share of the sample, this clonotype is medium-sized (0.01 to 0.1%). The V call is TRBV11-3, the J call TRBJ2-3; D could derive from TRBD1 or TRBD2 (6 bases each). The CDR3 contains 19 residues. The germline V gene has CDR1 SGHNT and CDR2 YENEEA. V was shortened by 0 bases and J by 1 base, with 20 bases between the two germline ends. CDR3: CASSLDPLEVGGRTDTQYF. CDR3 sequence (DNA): TGTGCCAGCAGCTTAGATCCCCTAGAAGTCGGGGGCCGCACAGATACGCAGTATTTT.

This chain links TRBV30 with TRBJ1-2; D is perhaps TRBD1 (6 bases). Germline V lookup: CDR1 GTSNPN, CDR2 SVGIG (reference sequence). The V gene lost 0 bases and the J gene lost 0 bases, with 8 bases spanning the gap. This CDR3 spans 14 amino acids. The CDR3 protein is CAWSVRGANYGYTF. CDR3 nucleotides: TGTGCCTGGAGTGTGAGGGGGGCTAACTATGGCTACACCTTC.

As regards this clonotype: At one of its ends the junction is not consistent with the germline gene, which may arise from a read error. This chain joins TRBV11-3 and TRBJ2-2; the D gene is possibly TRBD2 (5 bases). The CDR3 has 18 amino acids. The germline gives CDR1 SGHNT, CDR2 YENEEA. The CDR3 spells CDSSSRGAEGYRARELFF. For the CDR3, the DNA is TGTGACAGCAGCTCCCGGGGAGCGGAAGGATATAGAGCCCGGGAGCTGTTTTTT.